This T cell receptor (beta chain) was documented in a study of cytomegalovirus exposure and HLA in healthy donors. Overall study context: Researchers previously reported finding about 110 million unique TCR beta sequences from 170 million or so T cells.

Primers included in the PCR were 60 Vbeta and 13 Jbeta primers. Libraries were prepared by immunoSEQ multiplex PCR; TCRdb keeps only in-frame clonotypes and omits some of them. The data hold under 40,000 clones, with 80% observed a single time. The CDR3 contains 14 residues. The germline V and J ends were trimmed by 7 bases and 1 base, with 11 bases remaining between them. Germline loops: CDR1 SNHLY, CDR2 FYNNEI. The genes are TRBV2 and TRBJ1-5; no clear D. Material for sequencing was PBMCs. This receptor was taken from a male donor in good health and CMV-seronegative. The CDR3 loop is CASKSEASNQPQHF. CDR3 DNA: TGTGCCAGCAAAAGCGAGGCGAGCAATCAGCCCCAGCATTTT.